A selection of T cell receptor beta chains follows, all from one sample in a study of blood T cell repertoires in COVID-19. Measured with immunoSEQ multiplex PCR; TCRdb has only the in-frame clones, and not every one. The sample includes tens of thousands of clones, about 85% of them seen just once. The sequencing sample was made of peripheral blood. These receptors were collected from a man older than 75 with active or convalescent COVID-19. CDR3s include the opening cysteine and the closing phenylalanine or tryptophan. The order of the fields is V gene, D gene, clone size, J gene, CDR3 DNA, CDR3 protein. D genes are given only for firm matches. Rows give clone size only sometimes, using once, few, many, or a class for an expanded clone.

TRBV29-1	NA	NA	TRBJ1-1	TGCAGCGTGGGACATCCAAACACTGAAGCTTTCTTT	CSVGHPNTEAFF
TRBV7-8	TRBD1	NA	TRBJ1-3	TGTGCCAGCAGCCAGAATTCACCGGGACAGAGAATAGGAAACACCATATATTTT	CASSQNSPGQRIGNTIYF
TRBV6-4	NA	NA	TRBJ2-2	TGTGCCAGCGAACTAACTTCGGGAACCGGGGAGCTGTTTTTT	CASELTSGTGELFF
TRBV6-5	TRBD2	once	TRBJ2-7	TGTGCCAGCAGTTACCCCCCTAGCGGGGAGTACTACGAGCAGTACTTC	CASSYPPSGEYYEQYF
TRBV6-4	TRBD1	NA	TRBJ2-2	TGTGCCAGCGGCGGGACAGGGGGCTACACCGGGGAGCTGTTTTTT	CASGGTGGYTGELFF
TRBV28	TRBD1	NA	TRBJ1-2	TGTGCCAGCAAGGGGACAGTCGGGATTCGGGGCTACACCTTC	CASKGTVGIRGYTF
TRBV28	NA	NA	TRBJ2-3	TGTGCCAGCAGTCCACCAGGGTCCACAGATACGCAGTATTTT	CASSPPGSTDTQYF
TRBV5-5	TRBD2	once	TRBJ2-3	TGTGCCAGCAGCCCCGGGGGGGGCGCAGATACGCAGTATTTT	CASSPGGGADTQYF
TRBV3-1/TRBV3-2	TRBD1	NA	TRBJ1-2	TGTGCCAGCAGCCCTACAACAGGGGGCGGGAGTGAAGGCTACACCTTC	CASSPTTGGGSEGYTF
TRBV20-1	TRBD2	NA	TRBJ2-3	TGCAGTGCTAGTACTAGCGGGTGGGGTACGCAGTATTTT	CSASTSGWGTQYF
TRBV5-1	TRBD1	NA	TRBJ2-3	TGCGCCAGCAGCTTTAACAGGGGTGATACGCAGTATTTT	CASSFNRGDTQYF
TRBV7-2	NA	NA	TRBJ2-2	TGTGCCAGCAGCTCGAGTCTCACCGGGGAGCTGTTTTTT	CASSSSLTGELFF
TRBV18	NA	NA	TRBJ2-2	TGTGCCAGCTCACCTAGCGGCGCGAACACCGGGGAGCTGTTTTTT	CASSPSGANTGELFF
TRBV7-8	NA	NA	TRBJ2-7	TGTGCCAGCAGCAACCCTAGCTCCTACGAGCAGTACTTC	CASSNPSSYEQYF
TRBV29-1	NA	once	TRBJ2-7	TGCAGCGTTTCGGACGACAGCCGACGATTCTACTACGAGCAGTACTTC	CSVSDDSRRFYYEQYF
TRBV24-1	NA	NA	TRBJ2-1	TGTGCCACCAGCGCGGGGGCTTCAAGGAATGAGCAGTTCTTC	CATSAGASRNEQFF
TRBV5-5	NA	NA	TRBJ1-2	TGTGCCAGCAGCTCCGACACGGCCGTTGGCTATGGCTACACCTTC	CASSSDTAVGYGYTF
TRBV11-1	NA	once	TRBJ1-2	TGTGCCAGCAGCTTAGAGGGGTATGGCTACACCTTC	CASSLEGYGYTF
TRBV2	NA	NA	TRBJ1-6	TGTGTCAGCAGTGTACGGGTTGGAGGGTTAGGCTCACCCCTCCACTTT	CVSSVRVGGLGSPLHF
TRBV2	NA	NA	TRBJ1-1	TGTGCCAGCAGACAGGTCCCGAACACTGAAGCTTTCTTT	CASRQVPNTEAFF
TRBV2	TRBD1	few	TRBJ2-7	TGTGCCAGCACCCTAGGACAGGGCTCCTACGAGCAGTACTTC	CASTLGQGSYEQYF
TRBV19	TRBD1	NA	TRBJ1-1	TGTGCCAGTAGTTGGACAGGGACGAACACTGAAGCTTTCTTT	CASSWTGTNTEAFF
TRBV6-5	NA	NA	TRBJ2-6	TGTGCCAGCACCCATCTAAGCTCTGGGGCCAACGTCCTGACTTTC	CASTHLSSGANVLTF
TRBV5-1	NA	NA	TRBJ1-5	TGCGCCAGCAGCCTTGGACAGTCCAATCAGCCCCAGCATTTT	CASSLGQSNQPQHF